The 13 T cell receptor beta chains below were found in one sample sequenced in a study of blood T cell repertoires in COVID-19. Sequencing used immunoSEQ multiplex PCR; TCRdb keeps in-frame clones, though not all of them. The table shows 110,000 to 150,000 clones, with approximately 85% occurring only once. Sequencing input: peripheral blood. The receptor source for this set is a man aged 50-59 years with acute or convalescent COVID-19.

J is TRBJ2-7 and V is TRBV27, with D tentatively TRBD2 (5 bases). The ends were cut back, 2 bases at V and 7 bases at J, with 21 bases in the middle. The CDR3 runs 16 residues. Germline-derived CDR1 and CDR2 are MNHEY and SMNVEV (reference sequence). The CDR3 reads CASSLKLGLGSGEQYF. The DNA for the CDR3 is TGTGCCAGCAGTTTAAAACTAGGGTTGGGATCCGGGGAGCAGTACTTC.

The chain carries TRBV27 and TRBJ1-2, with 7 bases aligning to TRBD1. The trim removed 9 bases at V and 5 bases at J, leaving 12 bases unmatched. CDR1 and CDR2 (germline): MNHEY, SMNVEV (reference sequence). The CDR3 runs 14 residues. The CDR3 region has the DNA TGTGCCAGTAAACCACCGGGACAGCGTTATGGCTACACCTTC. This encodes CASKPPGQRYGYTF.

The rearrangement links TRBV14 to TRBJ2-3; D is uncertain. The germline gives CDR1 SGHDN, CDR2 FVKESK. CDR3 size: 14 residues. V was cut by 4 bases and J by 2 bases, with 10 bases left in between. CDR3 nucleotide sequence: TGTGCCAGCAGCCGTTATGAGAACACAGATACGCAGTATTTT. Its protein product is CASSRYENTDTQYF.

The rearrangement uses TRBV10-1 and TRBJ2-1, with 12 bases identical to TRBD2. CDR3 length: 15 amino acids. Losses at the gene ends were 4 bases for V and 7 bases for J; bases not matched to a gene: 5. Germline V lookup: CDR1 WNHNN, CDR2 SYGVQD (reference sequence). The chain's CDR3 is CASSASGRATNEQFF. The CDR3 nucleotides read TGCGCCAGCAGTGCTAGCGGGAGGGCCACAAATGAGCAGTTCTTC.

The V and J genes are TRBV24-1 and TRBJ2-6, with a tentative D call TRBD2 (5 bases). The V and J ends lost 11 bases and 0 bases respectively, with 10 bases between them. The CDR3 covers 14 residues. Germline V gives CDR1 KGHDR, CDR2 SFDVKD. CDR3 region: CAIAGSSGANVLTF. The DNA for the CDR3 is TGTGCCATCGCTGGGAGCTCTGGGGCCAACGTCCTGACTTTC.

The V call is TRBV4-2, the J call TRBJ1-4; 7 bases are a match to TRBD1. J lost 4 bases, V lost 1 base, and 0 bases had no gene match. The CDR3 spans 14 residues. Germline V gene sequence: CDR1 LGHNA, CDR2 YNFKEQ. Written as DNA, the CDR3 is TGTGCCAGCAGCCAAGGGACAGGTAATGAAAAACTGTTTTTT. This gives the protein CASSQGTGNEKLFF.

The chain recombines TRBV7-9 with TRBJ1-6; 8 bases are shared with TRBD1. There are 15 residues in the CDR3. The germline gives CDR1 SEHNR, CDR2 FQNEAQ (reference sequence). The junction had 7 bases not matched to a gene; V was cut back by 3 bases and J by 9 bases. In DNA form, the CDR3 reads TGTGCCAGCAGCTTTACAGGGGGTATAAGTTCACCCCTCCACTTT. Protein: CASSFTGGISSPLHF.

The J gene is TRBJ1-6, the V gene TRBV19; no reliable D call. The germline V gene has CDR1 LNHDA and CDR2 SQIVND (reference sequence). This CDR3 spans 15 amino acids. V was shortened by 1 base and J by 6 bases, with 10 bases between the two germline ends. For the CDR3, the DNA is TGTGCCAGTAGTATAGTTACGGGAATTAATTCACCCCTCCACTTT. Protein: CASSIVTGINSPLHF.

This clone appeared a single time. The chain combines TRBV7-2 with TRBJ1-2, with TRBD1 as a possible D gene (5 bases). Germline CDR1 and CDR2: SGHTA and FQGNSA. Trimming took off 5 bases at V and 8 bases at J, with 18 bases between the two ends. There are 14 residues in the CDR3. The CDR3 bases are TGTGCCAGCAGCCCGAGAGGGACCGGGGGAGGCTACACCTTC. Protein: CASSPRGTGGGYTF.

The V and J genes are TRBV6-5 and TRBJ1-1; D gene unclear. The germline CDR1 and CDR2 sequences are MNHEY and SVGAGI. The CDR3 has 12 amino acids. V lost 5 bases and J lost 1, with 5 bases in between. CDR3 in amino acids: CASSPRNTEAFF. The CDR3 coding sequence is TGTGCCAGCAGTCCCAGGAACACTGAAGCTTTCTTT.

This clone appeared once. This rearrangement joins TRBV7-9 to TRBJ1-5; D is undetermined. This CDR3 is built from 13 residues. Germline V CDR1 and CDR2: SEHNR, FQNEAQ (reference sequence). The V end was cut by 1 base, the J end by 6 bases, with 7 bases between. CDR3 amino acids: CASSLDSSQPQHF. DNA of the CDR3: TGTGCCAGCAGCTTAGATTCTAGTCAGCCCCAGCATTTT. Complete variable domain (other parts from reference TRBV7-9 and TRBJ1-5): DTGVSQNPRHKITKRGQNVTFRCDPISEHNRLYWYRQTLGQGPEFLTYFQNEAQLEKSRLLSDRFSAERPKGSFSTLEIQRTEQGDSAMYLCASSLDSSQPQHFGDGTRLSIL.

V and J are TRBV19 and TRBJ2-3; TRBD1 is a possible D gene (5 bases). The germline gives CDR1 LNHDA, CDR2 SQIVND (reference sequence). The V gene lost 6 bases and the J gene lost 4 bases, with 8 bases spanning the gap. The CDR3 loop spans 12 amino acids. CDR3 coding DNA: TGTGCCAGTAGGACAGCACCAGATACGCAGTATTTT. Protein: CASRTAPDTQYF.

The CDR3 loop is CASSSPTGSGQYF. CDR3 DNA: TGTGCCAGCAGCTCCCCGACAGGATCAGGGCAGTACTTC. The genes are TRBV7-9 and TRBJ2-7; weak D call: TRBD1 (6 bases). The CDR3 contains 13 residues. Germline CDR1 and CDR2: SEHNR and FQNEAQ (reference sequence). With 4 bases removed from V and 9 bases from J, the gap between germline ends came to 16 bases.